This entry lists 2 T cell receptor beta chains sequenced from one sample in a study of CD8 T cell repertoires and HIV-1 epitope variants. These receptors' antigens are unknown. Only in-frame clones appear in the TCRdb table, and some are missing; sequencing was by immunoSEQ multiplex PCR. The profile shows roughly 2,000 clones, 69% of them singletons. The sequenced material came from cultured CD8+ T cells derived from PBMCs. These receptors were taken from a male donor with HIV.

This rearrangement joins TRBV27 to TRBJ2-7; D not resolved. V was cut by 8 bases and J by 3 bases, with 20 bases left in between. This CDR3 region has 15 residues. In germline, CDR1 is MNHEY, CDR2 SMNVEV (reference sequence). CDR3 DNA sequence: TGTGCCAGCCTCGAAGGACCAGGACCACTCTACGAGCAGTACTTC. Its translation is CASLEGPGPLYEQYF.

This clone was counted a few times. The rearrangement joins TRBV9 to TRBJ1-2; 8 bases align to TRBD1. V shed 5 bases and J 7 bases; nucleotides not matched to a gene: 4. Germline loops: CDR1 SGDLS, CDR2 YYNGEE. There are 12 residues in the CDR3. CDR3 DNA: TGTGCCAGCAGGGGACAGGTTAGTGGCTACACCTTC. It is translated as CASRGQVSGYTF.